This TCR beta chain was recovered during a study of blood T cells in healthy people across ages (dated by TCRdb to the mid-2010s). As for the study more broadly: In model experiments, roughly one uniquely barcoded TCR beta cDNA molecule per two T cells was captured by template switching. The study measured age-related changes in TCR beta repertoire diversity using deep sequencing normalized with unique cDNA molecular identifiers. The donors were split into four age groups: young (average about 15 years), middle-aged (39), aged (approximately 59) and long-lived (roughly 77). The study analyzed two additional independent replicas of 1 million unique cDNA reads from the same blood draw for two donors, one aged 18 to 30 and one aged 80 or older. General conclusions and limits of the study: As age increased, observed TCR beta diversity per million T cells dropped in a roughly linear way, and a significant reduction was already evident by age 40. Because donor CMV infection status was unknown, age-related changes in expanded clonotypes were potentially confounded. The long-lived group showed more naive CD4+ T cells, fewer expanded clones and increased TCR diversity than the aged group, suggesting age selection. Because profiling used bulk unsorted PBMCs, naive and antigen-experienced compartments could not be compared conclusively. Total diversity estimates from one million sequenced T cells were considered lower bounds and underestimates. There was a strong correlation between observed TCR beta diversity and the percentage of naive T cells measured by flow cytometry.

A note on this clonotype: What this receptor recognizes is not known. Base quality data are lacking; no much larger clone is found one base away.

From the cysteine up to the phenylalanine, the CDR3 has a length of 15 residues. CDR3 DNA only is kept here, 45 bases in frame from base 1. Taken from the germline V gene (reference sequence), the CDR1 and CDR2 loops are SEHNR and FQNEAQ. V is shortened by 1 base, J by 2 bases, and the region joining them spans 12 bases. The library was produced with 5' RACE. Sequencing took place on an Illumina HiSeq 2500. The second PCR ran for roughly 7 to 11 cycles and used a J-beta primer mix along with a sample-barcoded 5' primer. A template-switch 5' adaptor carrying 12 random nucleotides introduced a unique molecular identifier onto each TCR beta cDNA molecule. Each sample yielded at least 2.5 million CDR3-containing paired-end reads. The Mint cDNA synthesis kit, primed by a TRBC-specific oligonucleotide, was used to synthesize first-strand cDNA from all RNA. All cDNA was treated with uracil-DNA glycosylase and then went through a first 18-cycle PCR with the universal primers M1SS and BC2_uni_R. As for how the authors treated the data: Each sample was normalized by randomly selecting 1 million high-quality reads, each carrying a distinct molecular identifier. Reads with shared molecular identifiers were discarded instead of being binned into consensus sequences. CDR3 identification, clonotype clustering and error correction used MiTCR with a Q25 quality threshold and the strictest error-elimination algorithm. A nonparametric unseen species model with Euler transformation was used to estimate a lower bound on total TCR beta diversity. The public reads were quality trimmed at Q25 with fastp and then assembled into clones with MiXCR by TCRdb, keeping productive beta chains. When rows share a CDR3 protein, they turn into one entry using the most common DNA and genes. In this record, the V and J calls reflect TCRdb's handling and not the investigators' own analysis. The sample table shows about 780,000 distinct CDR3 sequences, and about 26% are seen once. 3% of the sample is held by the ten biggest clonotypes.

The 39 donors, aged about 6 to 95 years, were systemically healthy Caucasian individuals from Russia. Each donor gave 9.5 to 10 milliliters of peripheral blood, drawn into EDTA-treated Vacutainer tubes. Ficoll-Paque density-gradient centrifugation was used to isolate PBMCs, with at least 7 million per sample. Total RNA was extracted from PBMCs with Trizol reagent, with at least 6 micrograms obtained per sample. Naive CD45RAhigh/CD27high T cell percentages were measured by flow cytometry on a PBMC aliquot from every donor. These same data were also listed under a study on T cells of mothers and their children. As the second study states: Donors were nine systemically healthy Caucasian individuals: three mothers and their six children. cDNA synthesis used all of the extracted RNA, with approximately 1.4 ug of RNA in each 15 ul reaction. Sample barcodes and 2-4 random nucleotides were added via the M1S primer in the second PCR. Over 8 million TCR beta CDR3 reads came from each mother, compared with 3.3 million or so reads from each child. In both related and unrelated pairs, thymic selection shapes the output of TCR recombination in a similar way, with inherited differences having only a minor effect. Related mother-child pairs always showed normalized repertoire overlap that was slightly higher than in unrelated mother-child pairs, though the difference was never significant. With a sensitivity of about 100 clones per million clonotypes, no persistent microchimeric T cell clones were detected. Deep NGS was used in the study to compare the TCR beta repertoires of mothers and children and to look for features that separate related mother-child pairs from unrelated individuals. Mothers averaged approximately 41 +/- 4 years of age and children averaged around 11 +/- 4 years. After adapter ligation was performed with NEBNext reagents, the libraries were sequenced on an Illumina HiSeq 2000 with 100+100 nt paired-end reads. To prevent cross-contamination, the mother and child libraries were prepared one month apart and sequenced in separate runs. For each donor, somewhere between roughly 500,000 and 2,100,000 distinct TCR beta clonotypes were identified. Naive TCR beta clonotypes were estimated from low-frequency clonotypes matched to each donor's FACS-determined naive share, without sorting.

The receptor was derived from a boy aged 5-17 years in good health. Input material: blood. The sequence links TRBV7-9 to TRBJ2-7; the D gene could be TRBD1 or TRBD2, each one agreeing over 6 bases. The nucleotides read TGTGCCAGCAGCTTAGAAGGGGGGCTGACCTACGAGCAGTACTTC. Translated, this is CASSLEGGLTYEQYF.